These T cell receptor beta chains were read from a single sample in a study of T-cell reconstitution after alpha-beta-depleted transplantation in children. MiXCR was run by TCRdb on the PCR reads, yielding one entry per CDR3 protein. The table lists about 540,000 distinct CDR3 sequences, over 20% of them singletons, with about 35% in the top ten. Source: PBMCs, taken before TCRalphabeta/CD19-depleted stem cell transplant. All receptors come from a boy under three years old with Wiskott-Aldrich syndrome, due to receive a stem cell transplant. Each CDR3 is given with its conserved first and last residue.

len	v_gene	CDR3aa
15	TRBV12-3/TRBV12-4	CASSFSGRRNQPQHF
11	TRBV5-1	CASNREHTQYF
12	TRBV20-1	CSAFGTHNEQFF
14	TRBV11-1	CASTGTGGLNEQFF
14	TRBV29-1	CSVRGTSGIGEQFF
17	TRBV7-2	CASSLGQRFGMNTEAFF
16	TRBV5-1	CASSRLGGAEYNEQFF
14	TRBV3-1	CASSHHSGGWSQYF
15	TRBV27	CASSFGDRVTNEQFF
14	TRBV5-1	CASSMGRLDGELFF
14	TRBV7-9	CASSLDPRRETQYF
15	TRBV27	CASRGRVAHTGELFF
14	TRBV5-1	CASSSTALPGTQYF
17	TRBV12-3/TRBV12-4	CASTYSLAGSSTGELFF
15	TRBV2	CASKRLAGGVETQYF
16	TRBV12-5	CASGTQPYGYTDTQYF
12	TRBV7-3	CASSPTKGEQYF
14	TRBV5-1	CASSPQSGSYEQYF
14	TRBV6-1	CASSRAYPNYGYTF
15	TRBV10-2	CASSDEGSSTDTQYF
14	TRBV20-1	CSAMAGGINQPQHF
13	TRBV12-3/TRBV12-4	CASSPGGSQGYTF
15	TRBV12-3/TRBV12-4	CASSGGGRALDEQFF
15	TRBV5-1	CASTRTDQGTDTQYF
14	TRBV10-3	CAITSTGQGVTQYF
13	TRBV29-1	CSVVPGNTDTQYF
13	TRBV29-1	CSVAGGRVETQYF
13	TRBV27	CASRLNSYNEQFF
17	TRBV5-1	CASSLLPSALSSYEQYF
12	TRBV5-6	CASSFGQVEAFF
15	TRBV7-2	CASSLLGAGTDTQYF
12	TRBV18	CASSPRSGEQYF
18	TRBV10-3	CAISVSPPGGRRSYEQYF
12	TRBV29-1	CSVVLEYHEQFF
16	TRBV28	CASASPRDGGRETQYF
15	TRBV7-9	CASSSMTGVWETQYF
17	TRBV28	CASSLSAAGPNTGELFF
13	TRBV20-1	CSATSGSQETQYF
15	TRBV29-1	CSVGKTGVFQETQYF
15	TRBV5-1	CASSPEDRLQETQYF
16	TRBV12-3/TRBV12-4	CASTTGGGRPYNEQFF
13	TRBV5-1	CASSPGLDTEAFF
13	TRBV28	CASSQIGYYEQYF
17	TRBV7-8	CASSGGLAGASSYEQYF
16	TRBV6-1	CASSNTGTDMNTEAFF
14	TRBV7-2	CASSGGAFSYEQYF